This T cell receptor beta chain was found in a study of blood T cell repertoires in COVID-19 (dated by TCRdb to the early 2020s). Notes on the research overall: Samples covering the acute and convalescent phases of COVID-19 were provided by collaborators in the United States, Italy and Spain. The repertoires were released in a freely available public database intended as a resource for research on the immune response to SARS-CoV-2. Samples were obtained from the ongoing ImmuneRACE study (first 160 participants) and from 1,254 subjects provided by 6 global collaborators. Subjects who had been exposed to COVID-19, were actively infected with it, or had recovered from it provided the deeply sampled blood TCRbeta repertoires that made up the dataset. A de-identified subject ID, COVID-19 status, age in years and sex were almost always included in the sample metadata. The prospective study material was composed of cDNA or gDNA derived from T cells, B-cell-depleted T cells, or PBMCs. Where available, HLA class I and class II types were taken from metadata supplied by the sample provider and were not determined by assay-based typing.

Based on the germline V gene, the CDR1 and CDR2 sequences are KGHSH and LQKENI. Inclusive of the bounding cysteine and phenylalanine, the CDR3 is 15 residues long. Of the read, only the CDR3 DNA is kept; its 45 bases are in frame from base 1. V is pruned by 2 bases and J by 4 bases, leaving 4 bases of the junction without a gene match. Paper-wide results and their limitations: How much clinical and demographic metadata was included differed by source and by participant, and the metadata was provided uncurated.

TCRbeta CDR3 regions were amplified from genomic DNA using the immunoSEQ Assay, a bias-controlled multiplex PCR. From the authors' description of their analysis: Within the assay, amplification of reference gene primers was used to estimate how many nucleated cells each sample contained. Sequence reads were collapsed and filtered to measure the absolute abundance of every unique TCRbeta CDR3 rearrangement. For each sample, productive Simpson clonality was calculated by taking the square root of Simpson's diversity index across productive rearrangements. TCRdb mirrors the immuneACCESS table, restricted to in-frame sequences. Some clones are absent from its copies; in checked studies, under half trace to an unresolved V gene, and the reason for the others is unknown. V, J and clone size were drawn from that table, and D and trimming were deduced from the DNA. In this sample the table shows roughly 41,000 clones, 70% to 90% of which occur a single time. The top ten clonotypes cover about 12% of the sample.

Of note for this clone: This receptor's antigen is unknown. No per-base quality is available; no much larger clone lies one base away.

Collaborating institutions collected whole blood in K2EDTA tubes following their own protocols. For TCRbeta analysis, collaborators shipped samples as frozen whole blood, isolated PBMCs, or DNA extracted from either of those sample types. The rearranged chain carries TRBV18 and TRBJ2-7; 11 bases in between match TRBD1. This TCR came from a man between 60 and 70 years old with active COVID-19. The sequencing sample was made of peripheral blood. The CDR3 protein is CASSPRTGGPYEQYF. The nucleotide sequence is TGTGCCAGCTCACCAAGGACAGGGGGCCCGTACGAGCAGTACTTC.